The entry that follows covers one T cell receptor (beta chain) sequence. Its recognized antigen is unknown. Base qualities are missing; no much larger clone stands one base away. The data belong to a study of T cell repertoires in urothelial bladder cancer (dated by TCRdb to the late 2010s). Background on the whole study: Of the approximately 12 resected lesions, three were clinical stage cT0, three were cTa, three were cT1, and three were cT2 or greater. TCR repertoire clonality in bladder tumors was compared with TCR repertoire clonality in benign bladder inflammation. Approximately eleven resected bladder lesions, consisting of urothelial carcinoma (UC+) and benign (UC-) specimens, were examined. A total of around 12 patients who had bladder lesions and were undergoing transurethral resection were prospectively identified.

Bladder lesion specimens were obtained at transurethral resection and were stored at -80C. From bladder specimens obtained at transurethral resection, DNA was extracted. What the authors observed across the whole study: The median percentage of tumor infiltrating lymphocytes was roughly 2.2% in carcinoma specimens and around 11% in benign specimens. In carcinoma specimens, up to about 15% of infiltrating lymphocytes were accounted for by a single T-cell clone, compared with more than 1.5% in benign specimens. Urothelial carcinoma specimens had fewer T cells than benign specimens, with medians of about 5,800 and 28,000.

The immunoSEQ assay was used to sequence the CDR3 region of the TCR beta chain. The study's own analysis went as follows. For each specimen, T-cell fraction, clonal dominance and maximum TCR clone frequency were calculated. TCRdb took this table from immuneACCESS and kept in-frame rearrangements with V and J called. Such tables lack part of the clones; where checked against another copy, unresolved V genes explain under half of the gap, and the rest is unexplained. D and trimming were read from the DNA, whereas the V and J calls and clone size are those reported in that table. Within this sample are about 14,000 clones, with around two thirds of them counted one time only. 7% to 9.5% of the sample rests with the top ten. The sequencing sample was made of tumor-infiltrating cells from bladder cancer. The TCR sequence derives from a human donor with urothelial carcinoma.

The encoded CDR3 is CASSLSSYNSPLHF. DNA sequence: TGTGCCAGTAGTCTGTCCTCCTATAATTCACCCCTCCACTTT. The V gene is TRBV19 and the J gene is TRBJ1-6; the D gene is unclear. From cysteine to phenylalanine, the CDR3 is 14 amino acids long. Only CDR3 DNA is held: 42 bases, read in frame from base 1. The germline V gene (reference sequence) gives CDR1 as LNHDA and CDR2 as SQIVND. The germline ends are 5 bases apart after V is trimmed by 5 bases and J by 0 bases.